Sequencing of this T cell receptor beta chain was carried out in a study of T cells after yellow fever vaccination. This clonotype occurred a few times. Template switching with 5'RACE generated the TCR cDNA and added a universal primer site and UMIs. TCRdb itself ran the 5' RACE reads through MiXCR, one entry per CDR3 protein. This sample has a few hundred thousand distinct CDR3 sequences, with approximately 8% found just once. V lost 5 bases to trimming and J lost 6 bases; unmatched junction nucleotides: 12. The CDR3 runs to 16 residues. The germline V gene has CDR1 SGHTA and CDR2 FQGNSA. The chain couples TRBV7-2 to TRBJ2-3, with 9 bases identical to TRBD2. The starting material was PBMCs, obtained around 45 days after the first yellow fever vaccination. This sequence was found in a man aged 18 to 29 who received the YFV17D yellow fever vaccine. CDR3 amino acids: CASSLVLRGGGDTQYF. CDR3 bases: TGTGCCAGCAGCCTAGTCCTGCGGGGGGGAGGGGATACGCAGTATTTT.